This TCR beta chain emerged from a study of identifying expanded T cells in peripheral blood. The study, taken as a whole, reports: Across healthy donors, higher total template counts meant significantly greater two-week count variance. Differentially abundant clones: roughly 1.2 between replicates, 16.4 at two to three weeks, 19 to 20 at four.

Collection occurred without any documented infections or immune events in donors. CDR1 is MNHNS, CDR2 SASEGT, per germline. The CDR3 extends over 15 amino acids. V lost 10 bases to trimming and J lost 8 bases; unmatched junction nucleotides: 17. Assay used: immunoSEQ multiplex PCR; TCRdb lists only in-frame clones, some missing. The table includes roughly 120,000 clones, about nine tenths detected once. With respect to this clone: Its antigen is not identified.

The material sequenced was blood. The chain employs TRBV6-1 and TRBJ2-4, with 7 bases fitting TRBD2. This TCR was sampled from a person aged 18 to 75 in good health. Here the CDR3 DNA reads TGTGCCACTGCGGACGGCGGGGGTTATTCGGACATTCAGTACTTC. Translated: CATADGGGYSDIQYF.